A selection of T cell receptor beta chains follows, all from one sample in a study of cytomegalovirus exposure and HLA in healthy donors. Data came from immunoSEQ multiplex PCR; TCRdb stores just in-frame clones and leaves some out. The sample yields just under 95,000 clones, around 74% seen once. The source material was PBMCs. These receptors came from a man over 45 in good health and CMV-seropositive. CDR3s include the opening cysteine and the closing phenylalanine or tryptophan. A D gene is named only where the DNA matches it firmly. Clone sizes are given selectively: once, few, many, or a class where the clone is expanded.

d_gene: .
v_gene: TRBV28
j_gene: TRBJ2-3
abundance: .
CDR3aa: CASSSGQTDTQYF
CDR3nt: TGTGCCAGCAGTTCCGGACAGACAGATACGCAGTATTTT

d_gene: .
v_gene: TRBV27
j_gene: TRBJ2-5
abundance: once
CDR3aa: CASSPSAMPQYF
CDR3nt: TGTGCCAGCAGTCCCTCCGCTATGCCCCAGTACTTC

d_gene: .
v_gene: TRBV29-1
j_gene: TRBJ1-1
abundance: .
CDR3aa: CSVRTGNTEAFF
CDR3nt: TGCAGCGTTCGCACAGGGAACACTGAAGCTTTCTTT

d_gene: TRBD2
v_gene: TRBV7-3
j_gene: TRBJ2-1
abundance: once
CDR3aa: CASSPTRTSGGPSEQFF
CDR3nt: TGTGCCAGCAGCCCGACTAGGACTAGCGGGGGCCCCAGTGAGCAGTTCTTC

d_gene: .
v_gene: TRBV4-3
j_gene: TRBJ2-3
abundance: few
CDR3aa: CASSQDRGGPGGTDTQYF
CDR3nt: TGCGCCAGCAGCCAAGATCGAGGAGGACCCGGGGGCACAGATACGCAGTATTTT

d_gene: .
v_gene: TRBV29-1
j_gene: TRBJ1-1
abundance: .
CDR3aa: CSVSRPVDRPNTEAFF
CDR3nt: TGCAGCGTTTCGCGGCCGGTCGACAGGCCAAACACTGAAGCTTTCTTT

d_gene: .
v_gene: TRBV28
j_gene: TRBJ1-3
abundance: .
CDR3aa: CASSLEGRTSGNTIYF
CDR3nt: TGTGCCAGCAGTTTGGAGGGACGGACCTCTGGAAACACCATATATTTT

d_gene: .
v_gene: TRBV19
j_gene: TRBJ1-5
abundance: .
CDR3aa: CASSKADNQPQNF
CDR3nt: TGTGCCAGTAGTAAGGCGGACAATCAGCCCCAGAATTTT

d_gene: .
v_gene: TRBV6-1
j_gene: TRBJ1-6
abundance: few
CDR3aa: CASSSAGSPLHF
CDR3nt: TGTGCCAGCAGCTCCGCGGGCTCACCCCTCCACTTT

d_gene: TRBD1
v_gene: TRBV6-1
j_gene: TRBJ2-1
abundance: few
CDR3aa: CASRKTGENEQFF
CDR3nt: TGTGCCAGCAGAAAGACAGGGGAAAATGAGCAGTTCTTC

d_gene: .
v_gene: TRBV7-9
j_gene: TRBJ1-4
abundance: .
CDR3aa: CASSLEGGRDEKLFF
CDR3nt: TGTGCCAGCAGCTTAGAGGGCGGGCGGGATGAAAAACTGTTTTTT

d_gene: TRBD2
v_gene: TRBV7-2
j_gene: TRBJ2-1
abundance: few
CDR3aa: CASSASGGSYNEQFF
CDR3nt: TGTGCCAGCAGCGCTAGCGGGGGGTCCTACAATGAGCAGTTCTTC